The 11 T cell receptor beta chains reported below all come from one sample, sequenced in a study of cytomegalovirus exposure and HLA in healthy donors (dated by TCRdb to between 2016 and 2019). Libraries were constructed by the immunoSEQ multiplex PCR assay. For the multiplex PCR, a mixture combining 60 forward primers for TCR Vbeta segments and 13 reverse primers for TCR Jbeta segments was used. In its TCRdb copy, this immuneACCESS table keeps in-frame sequences only and misses some clones. Where compared with another copy, unresolved V genes explain less than half of these, and the others have no known cause. For this sample there are 100,000 to 150,000 clones; around three quarters appear just once. The top ten clones comprise 1% of the sample. The sample taken for sequencing was PBMCs. The receptor set was obtained from a man between 35 and 55 years old in good health and CMV-seronegative.

The V and J genes are TRBV19 and TRBJ2-1, with 7 bases aligning to TRBD2. CDR1 is LNHDA and CDR2 is SQIVND in the germline V gene (reference sequence). J lost 9 bases, V lost 7 bases, and 21 bases had no gene match. The CDR3 is 17 amino acids. CDR3 DNA sequence: TGTGCCAGTACCATAACGGGCGGGAGAGGAGGAGAGGGTGAGCAGTTCTTC. Translating it yields CASTITGGRGGEGEQFF.

The rearrangement links TRBV2 to TRBJ2-2; perhaps TRBD1 as D (5 bases). The V end lost 1 base, the J end lost 4 bases, and 10 bases lay between the germline ends. Germline V CDR1 and CDR2: SNHLY, FYNNEI. CDR3 length: 15 amino acids. CDR3 loop: CASSEVGQSTGELFF. The CDR3 DNA follows: TGTGCCAGCAGTGAAGTGGGGCAGAGCACCGGGGAGCTGTTTTTT.

This rearrangement joins TRBV30 to TRBJ2-6; the D is unclear. V was shortened by 4 bases and J by 0 bases, with 7 bases between the two germline ends. The CDR3 is 14 residues long. Germline V CDR1 and CDR2: GTSNPN, SVGIG (reference sequence). The CDR3 DNA reads TGTGCCTGGACCAGAAACTCTGGGGCCAACGTCCTGACTTTC. The encoded protein is CAWTRNSGANVLTF.

V gene TRBV30 combines with J gene TRBJ1-4; the D is unclear. The CDR3 spans 14 residues. In germline, CDR1 is GTSNPN, CDR2 SVGIG (reference sequence). Trimming left V 0 bases short and J 8 bases short, with 13 bases between. Here the CDR3 reads CAWSVFGLGEKLFF. The CDR3 nucleotides are TGTGCCTGGAGTGTTTTTGGGTTGGGCGAAAAACTGTTTTTT.

The rearrangement joins TRBV7-9 to TRBJ2-1, with 15 bases lining up with TRBD2. The germline gives CDR1 SEHNR, CDR2 FQNEAQ (reference sequence). Losses at the gene ends were 5 bases for V and 2 bases for J; bases not matched to a gene: 10. The CDR3 sequence is 19 residues long. The CDR3 coding sequence is TGTGCCAGCAGCCTCGGACTAGCGGGAGGGCAATGGGCCTACAATGAGCAGTTCTTC. It encodes CASSLGLAGGQWAYNEQFF.

The chain has TRBV5-1 and TRBJ2-1, with 10 bases fitting TRBD1. Germline V CDR1 and CDR2: SGHRS, YFSETQ. The CDR3 length is 18 residues. The V segment lost 0 bases and the J segment 0 bases; nucleotides outside the gene matches: 6. The CDR3 sequence: CASSLVAGQGPSYNEQFF. The CDR3 bases are TGCGCCAGCAGCTTGGTGGCGGGACAGGGGCCCTCCTACAATGAGCAGTTCTTC.

CDR3 protein: CASSLSPGTGNYEQYF. The CDR3 DNA reads TGTGCCAGCAGTTTGTCTCCTGGGACAGGGAACTACGAGCAGTACTTC. V and J are TRBV27 and TRBJ2-7; 9 bases line up with TRBD1. The CDR3 is 16 amino acids. The junction had 9 bases not matched to a gene; V was cut back by 3 bases and J by 3 bases. Germline assignment: CDR1 MNHEY and CDR2 SMNVEV (reference sequence).

The chain couples TRBV10-3 to TRBJ2-7; 8 nucleotides line up with TRBD2. CDR3 length equals 12 residues. Per germline, CDR1 ENHRY and CDR2 SYGVKD. V lost 7 bases to trimming and J lost 5 bases; unmatched junction nucleotides: 4. The CDR3 DNA follows: TGTGCCATCACGGGGGGGGGCAACGAGCAGTACTTC. Translating it yields CAITGGGNEQYF.

CDR3 residues: CASGDRYQPQHF. Here the CDR3 DNA reads TGTGCCAGCGGGGACAGGTATCAGCCCCAGCATTTT. The chain employs TRBV2 and TRBJ1-5; 8 positions agree with TRBD1. This CDR3 has 12 amino acids. Germline assignment: CDR1 SNHLY and CDR2 FYNNEI. After removal of 8 bases from V and 5 bases from J, the junction contained 2 bases not matched to a gene.

V is TRBV7-2 and J is TRBJ1-1; D unresolved. Trimming pared 4 bases from V and 4 bases from J, leaving 10 bases between. The CDR3 contains 13 residues. CDR1 and CDR2 from the germline V gene are SGHTA and FQGNSA. The CDR3 reads CASSSGSGTEAFF. The CDR3 DNA is TGTGCCAGCAGCTCCGGTAGTGGCACTGAAGCTTTCTTT. Based on the CDR3 plus reference TRBV7-2 and TRBJ1-1, the full variable domain is GAGVSQSPSNKVTEKGKDVELRCDPISGHTALYWYRQSLGQGLEFLIYFQGNSAPDKSGLPSDRFSAERTGGSVSTLTIQRTQQEDSAVYLCASSSGSGTEAFFGQGTRLTVV.

This clone has only a few counts. V and J are TRBV2 and TRBJ2-1, with D unresolved. The CDR3 is 13 amino acids. V lost 2 bases to trimming and J lost 4 bases, with 6 bases between them. Germline CDR1 and CDR2: SNHLY and FYNNEI. CDR3 sequence (DNA): TGTGCCAGCAGTGAATCCACTTACAATGAGCAGTTCTTC. Its protein is CASSESTYNEQFF.